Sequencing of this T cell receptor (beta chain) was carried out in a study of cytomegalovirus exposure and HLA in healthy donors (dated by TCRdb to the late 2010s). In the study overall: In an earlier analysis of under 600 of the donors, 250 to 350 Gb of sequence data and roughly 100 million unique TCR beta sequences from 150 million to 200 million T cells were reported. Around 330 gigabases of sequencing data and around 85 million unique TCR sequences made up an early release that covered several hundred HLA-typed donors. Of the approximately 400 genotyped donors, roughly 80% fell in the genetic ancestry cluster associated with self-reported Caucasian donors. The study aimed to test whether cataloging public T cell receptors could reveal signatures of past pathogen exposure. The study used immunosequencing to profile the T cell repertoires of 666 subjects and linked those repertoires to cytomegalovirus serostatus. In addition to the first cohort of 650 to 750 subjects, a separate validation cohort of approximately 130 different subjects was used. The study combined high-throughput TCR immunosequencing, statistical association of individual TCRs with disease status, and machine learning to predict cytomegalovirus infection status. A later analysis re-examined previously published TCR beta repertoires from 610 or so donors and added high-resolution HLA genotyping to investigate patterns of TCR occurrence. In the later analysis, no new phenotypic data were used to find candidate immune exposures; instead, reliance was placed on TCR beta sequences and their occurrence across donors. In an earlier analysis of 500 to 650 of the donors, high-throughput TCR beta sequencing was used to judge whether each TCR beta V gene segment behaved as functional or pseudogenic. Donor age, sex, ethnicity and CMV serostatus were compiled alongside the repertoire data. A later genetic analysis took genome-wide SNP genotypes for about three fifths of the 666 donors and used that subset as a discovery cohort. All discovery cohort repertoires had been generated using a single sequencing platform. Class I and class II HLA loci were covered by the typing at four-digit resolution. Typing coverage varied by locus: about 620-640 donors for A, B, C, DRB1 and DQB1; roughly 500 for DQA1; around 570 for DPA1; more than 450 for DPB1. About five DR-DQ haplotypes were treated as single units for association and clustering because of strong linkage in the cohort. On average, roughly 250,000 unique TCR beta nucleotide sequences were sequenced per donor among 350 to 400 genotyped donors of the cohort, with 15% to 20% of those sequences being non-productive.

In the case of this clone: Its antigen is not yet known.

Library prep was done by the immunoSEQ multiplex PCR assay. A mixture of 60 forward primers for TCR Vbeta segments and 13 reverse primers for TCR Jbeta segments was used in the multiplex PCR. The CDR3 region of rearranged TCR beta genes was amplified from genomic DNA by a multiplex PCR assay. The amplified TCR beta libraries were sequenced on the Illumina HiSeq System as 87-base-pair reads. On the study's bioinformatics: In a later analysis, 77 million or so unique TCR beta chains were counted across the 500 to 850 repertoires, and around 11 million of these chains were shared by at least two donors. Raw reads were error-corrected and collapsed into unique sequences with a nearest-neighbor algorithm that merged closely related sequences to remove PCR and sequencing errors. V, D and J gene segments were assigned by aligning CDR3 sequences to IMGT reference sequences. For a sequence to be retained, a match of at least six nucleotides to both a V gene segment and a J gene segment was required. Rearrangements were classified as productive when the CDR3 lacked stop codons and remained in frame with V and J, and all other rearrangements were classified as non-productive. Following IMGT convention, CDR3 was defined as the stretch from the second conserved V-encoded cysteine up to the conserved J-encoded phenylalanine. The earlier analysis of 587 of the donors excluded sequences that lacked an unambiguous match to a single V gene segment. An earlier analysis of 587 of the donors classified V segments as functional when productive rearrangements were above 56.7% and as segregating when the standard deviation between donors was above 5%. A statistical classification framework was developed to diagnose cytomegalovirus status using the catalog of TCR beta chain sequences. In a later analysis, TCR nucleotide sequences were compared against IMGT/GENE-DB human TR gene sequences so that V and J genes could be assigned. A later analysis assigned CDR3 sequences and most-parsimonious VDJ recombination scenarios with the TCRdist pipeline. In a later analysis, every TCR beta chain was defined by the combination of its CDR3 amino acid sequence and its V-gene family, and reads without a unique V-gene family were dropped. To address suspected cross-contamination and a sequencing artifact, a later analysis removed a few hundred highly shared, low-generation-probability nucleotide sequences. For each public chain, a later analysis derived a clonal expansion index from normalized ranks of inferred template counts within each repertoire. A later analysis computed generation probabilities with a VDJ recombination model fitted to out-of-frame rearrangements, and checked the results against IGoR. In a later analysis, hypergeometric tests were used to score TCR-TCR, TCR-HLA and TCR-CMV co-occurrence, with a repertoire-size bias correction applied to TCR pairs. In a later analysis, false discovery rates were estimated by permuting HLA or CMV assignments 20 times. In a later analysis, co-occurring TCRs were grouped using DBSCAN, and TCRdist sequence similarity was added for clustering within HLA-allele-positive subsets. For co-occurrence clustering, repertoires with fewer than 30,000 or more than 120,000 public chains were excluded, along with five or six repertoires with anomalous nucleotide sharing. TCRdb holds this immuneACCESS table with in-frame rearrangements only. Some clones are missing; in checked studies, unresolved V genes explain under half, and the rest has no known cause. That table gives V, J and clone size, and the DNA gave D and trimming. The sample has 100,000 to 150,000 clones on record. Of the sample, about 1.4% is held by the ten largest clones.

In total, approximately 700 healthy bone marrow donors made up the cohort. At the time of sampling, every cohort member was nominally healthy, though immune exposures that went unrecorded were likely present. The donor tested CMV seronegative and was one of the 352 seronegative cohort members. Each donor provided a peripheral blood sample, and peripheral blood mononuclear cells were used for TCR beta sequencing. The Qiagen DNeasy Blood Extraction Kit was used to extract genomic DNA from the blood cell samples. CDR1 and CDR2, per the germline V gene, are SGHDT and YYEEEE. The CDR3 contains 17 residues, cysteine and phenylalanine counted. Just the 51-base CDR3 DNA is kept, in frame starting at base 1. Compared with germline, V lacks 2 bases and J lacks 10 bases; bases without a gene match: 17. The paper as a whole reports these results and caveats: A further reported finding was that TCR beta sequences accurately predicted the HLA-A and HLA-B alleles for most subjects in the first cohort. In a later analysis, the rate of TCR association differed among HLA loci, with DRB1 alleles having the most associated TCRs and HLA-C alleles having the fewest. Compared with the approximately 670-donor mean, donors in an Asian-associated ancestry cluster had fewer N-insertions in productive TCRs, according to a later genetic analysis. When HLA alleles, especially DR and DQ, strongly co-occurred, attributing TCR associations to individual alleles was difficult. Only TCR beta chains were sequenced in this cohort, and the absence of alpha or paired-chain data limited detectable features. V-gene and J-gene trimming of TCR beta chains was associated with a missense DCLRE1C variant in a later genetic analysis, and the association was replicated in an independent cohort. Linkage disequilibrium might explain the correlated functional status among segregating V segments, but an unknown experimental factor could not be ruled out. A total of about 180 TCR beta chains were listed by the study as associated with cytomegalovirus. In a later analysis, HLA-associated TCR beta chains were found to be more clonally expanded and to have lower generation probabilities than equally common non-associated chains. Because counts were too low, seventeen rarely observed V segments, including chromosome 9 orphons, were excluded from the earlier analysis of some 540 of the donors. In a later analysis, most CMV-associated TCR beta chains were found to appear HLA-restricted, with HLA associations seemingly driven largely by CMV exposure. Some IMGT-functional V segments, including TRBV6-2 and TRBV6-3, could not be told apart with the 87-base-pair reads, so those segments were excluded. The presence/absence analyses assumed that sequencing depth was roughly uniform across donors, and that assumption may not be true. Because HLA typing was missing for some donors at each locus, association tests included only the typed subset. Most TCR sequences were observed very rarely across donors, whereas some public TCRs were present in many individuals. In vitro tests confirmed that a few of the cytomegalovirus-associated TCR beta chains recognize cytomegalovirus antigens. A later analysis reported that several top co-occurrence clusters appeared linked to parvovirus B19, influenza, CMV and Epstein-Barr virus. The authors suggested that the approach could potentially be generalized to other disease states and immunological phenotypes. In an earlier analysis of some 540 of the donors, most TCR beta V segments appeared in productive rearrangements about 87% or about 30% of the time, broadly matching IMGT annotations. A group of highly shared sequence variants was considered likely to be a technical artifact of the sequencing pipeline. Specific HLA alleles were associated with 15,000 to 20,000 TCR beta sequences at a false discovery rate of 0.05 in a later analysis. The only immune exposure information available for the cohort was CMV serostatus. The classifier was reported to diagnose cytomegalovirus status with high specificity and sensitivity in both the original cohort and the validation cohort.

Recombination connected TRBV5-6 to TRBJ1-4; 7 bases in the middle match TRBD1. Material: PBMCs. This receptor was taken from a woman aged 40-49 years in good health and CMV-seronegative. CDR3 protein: CASSFMIITRGDGKLFF. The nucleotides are TGTGCCAGCAGCTTTATGATTATCACCAGGGGGGACGGAAAACTGTTTTTT.